This T cell receptor (beta chain) was documented in a study of identical twins. TCRdb used MiXCR to reprocess the 5' RACE reads, holding one entry per CDR3 protein. The sample comprises 200,000 to 250,000 distinct CDR3 sequences, 6% to 9% of which are singletons, and around 1.8% rests with the top ten. Germline values: CDR1 SGHRS, CDR2 YFSETQ. The V end lost 4 bases, the J end lost 0 bases, and 11 bases lay between the germline ends. The CDR3 totals 14 residues. At least ten counts were recorded for this clonotype. These same records also appear under a second study, on yellow fever vaccine responses in identical twins.

The J gene is TRBJ2-7, the V gene TRBV5-1; a weak D match, TRBD1 (6 bases). This TCR derives from a woman under 30 in good health. The sample consisted of memory (CD45RO+) T cells sorted from blood. The CDR3 coding sequence is TGCGCCAGCAGCCGGACAGATAGCTCCTACGAGCAGTACTTC. Its protein product is CASSRTDSSYEQYF.